The rows below give T cell receptor beta chains drawn from one sample of a study of blood T cells in healthy people across ages. TCRdb itself ran the 5' RACE reads through MiXCR, one entry per CDR3 protein. The data contain around 500,000 distinct CDR3 sequences, 45% to 55% of them singletons. Material for sequencing was blood. The receptor source for this set is an older man in good health. The CDR3 runs from the conserved cysteine through the conserved F or W. A D gene is named only where the DNA matches it firmly. Clone size appears in some rows only: once, few, many, or a class for an expanded clone.

v_call: TRBV5-6
j_call: TRBJ2-7
d_call: TRBD1
clone_size: NA
cdr3_nt: TGTGCCAGCAGCTTGTGGCAGGGGGCCGCCTACGAGCAGTACTTC
cdr3_aa: CASSLWQGAAYEQYF

v_call: TRBV5-1
j_call: TRBJ2-2
d_call: NA
clone_size: few
cdr3_nt: TGCGCCAGCAGCTTGGGAGCCTCCCAGCCCACCGGGGAGCTGTTTTTT
cdr3_aa: CASSLGASQPTGELFF

v_call: TRBV7-2
j_call: TRBJ2-5
d_call: TRBD2
clone_size: NA
cdr3_nt: TGTGCCAGCAGCTCCTCACTAGCGGGAGTGGAGACCCAGTACTTC
cdr3_aa: CASSSSLAGVETQYF

v_call: TRBV28
j_call: TRBJ2-7
d_call: NA
clone_size: many
cdr3_nt: TGTGCCAGCAGAGCCGGGACCCAAGCGGTTTACGAGCAGTACTTC
cdr3_aa: CASRAGTQAVYEQYF

v_call: TRBV5-6
j_call: TRBJ2-7
d_call: NA
clone_size: NA
cdr3_nt: TGTGCCAGCAGCCGGGCTCGGAGCCGAGAGCAGTACTTC
cdr3_aa: CASSRARSREQYF

v_call: TRBV20-1
j_call: TRBJ2-1
d_call: NA
clone_size: NA
cdr3_nt: TGCAGTGCTAGAGTGGGGCGGATCAATGAGCAGTTCTTC
cdr3_aa: CSARVGRINEQFF

v_call: TRBV12-3/TRBV12-4
j_call: TRBJ2-3
d_call: TRBD2
clone_size: few
cdr3_nt: TGTGCCAGCAGCCGGGACTATGGTACGCAGTATTTT
cdr3_aa: CASSRDYGTQYF

v_call: TRBV7-2
j_call: TRBJ2-1
d_call: TRBD2
clone_size: NA
cdr3_nt: TGTGCCAGCAGTTCAACTAGCGGGAGGAGGTGGTCCTACAGTGAGCAGTTCTTC
cdr3_aa: CASSSTSGRRWSYSEQFF

v_call: TRBV7-2
j_call: TRBJ1-1
d_call: NA
clone_size: NA
cdr3_nt: TGTGCCAGCAGCCTATCCCTCTTCACTGAAGCTTTCTTT
cdr3_aa: CASSLSLFTEAFF

v_call: TRBV7-2
j_call: TRBJ2-7
d_call: NA
clone_size: few
cdr3_nt: TGTGCCAGCAGCCAGGGGCGGGGTGGGTACGAGCAGTACTTC
cdr3_aa: CASSQGRGGYEQYF

v_call: TRBV4-3
j_call: TRBJ2-2
d_call: NA
clone_size: NA
cdr3_nt: TGCGCCAGCAGCCCCAGAGGGGATTTGAACACCGGGGAGCTGTTTTTT
cdr3_aa: CASSPRGDLNTGELFF

v_call: TRBV7-2
j_call: TRBJ2-2
d_call: TRBD1
clone_size: NA
cdr3_nt: TGTGCCAGCAGCTTAGCTCCGGTCAGGGGGCAGAACGGGGAGCTGTTTTTT
cdr3_aa: CASSLAPVRGQNGELFF

v_call: TRBV5-1
j_call: TRBJ2-5
d_call: TRBD2
clone_size: few
cdr3_nt: TGCGCCAGCAGCTCCTCACTAGCGGGGGGGCCGGAGACCCAGTACTTC
cdr3_aa: CASSSSLAGGPETQYF

v_call: TRBV7-2
j_call: TRBJ2-5
d_call: NA
clone_size: NA
cdr3_nt: TGTGCCAGCAGCTCTACCTGGGAGACCCAGTACTTC
cdr3_aa: CASSSTWETQYF

v_call: TRBV7-2
j_call: TRBJ2-3
d_call: NA
clone_size: few
cdr3_nt: TGTGCCAGCAGCTTAGCCGGCAGGGACACAGATACGCAGTATTTT
cdr3_aa: CASSLAGRDTDTQYF

v_call: TRBV20-1
j_call: TRBJ1-1
d_call: NA
clone_size: once
cdr3_nt: TGCAGTGCGACCAGAGCGGGTGGGGACACTGAAGCTTTCTTT
cdr3_aa: CSATRAGGDTEAFF

v_call: TRBV2
j_call: TRBJ2-7
d_call: NA
clone_size: NA
cdr3_nt: TGTGCCAGCAGTGAGACGCGGGACTCCGTCGGCCACGAGCAGTACTTC
cdr3_aa: CASSETRDSVGHEQYF

v_call: TRBV25-1
j_call: TRBJ1-2
d_call: NA
clone_size: few
cdr3_nt: TGTGCCAGCAGTGAATCGAGGGGAGGCAGGGGCTACTATGGCTACACCTTC
cdr3_aa: CASSESRGGRGYYGYTF

v_call: TRBV6-6
j_call: TRBJ1-5
d_call: NA
clone_size: once
cdr3_nt: TGTGCCAGCAGTGATGGCGGAAGAGGAGGCAATCAGCCCCAGCATTTT
cdr3_aa: CASSDGGRGGNQPQHF

v_call: TRBV29-1
j_call: TRBJ2-7
d_call: NA
clone_size: NA
cdr3_nt: TGCAGCGTTGTAGCGGACAGCTCCTACGTGCAGTACTTC
cdr3_aa: CSVVADSSYVQYF

v_call: TRBV12-3/TRBV12-4
j_call: TRBJ2-5
d_call: TRBD2
clone_size: NA
cdr3_nt: TGTGCCAGCAGCACTAGCGCACAAGAGACCCAGTACTTC
cdr3_aa: CASSTSAQETQYF

v_call: TRBV28
j_call: TRBJ2-2
d_call: TRBD2
clone_size: NA
cdr3_nt: TGTGCCAGCAGTTCGCCGGGACTAGCGCCCGAGGGGGAGCTGTTTTTT
cdr3_aa: CASSSPGLAPEGELFF

v_call: TRBV5-1
j_call: TRBJ2-1
d_call: NA
clone_size: few
cdr3_nt: TGCGCCAGCAGTTTAGACATCTCCTACAATGAGCAGTTCTTC
cdr3_aa: CASSLDISYNEQFF

v_call: TRBV10-3
j_call: TRBJ2-3
d_call: NA
clone_size: NA
cdr3_nt: TGTGCCATCAGTGAGTCCCAAGATACGCAGTATTTT
cdr3_aa: CAISESQDTQYF

v_call: TRBV27
j_call: TRBJ2-7
d_call: TRBD1
clone_size: few
cdr3_nt: TGTGCCAGCAGCCGGCCTCTCGACGGGACAGGGCCCTACGAGCAGTACTTC
cdr3_aa: CASSRPLDGTGPYEQYF

v_call: TRBV6-5
j_call: TRBJ1-2
d_call: NA
clone_size: many
cdr3_nt: TGTGCCAGCAGCTGGACAGTTTCTATGGGCTACACCTTC
cdr3_aa: CASSWTVSMGYTF

v_call: TRBV11-2
j_call: TRBJ2-2
d_call: NA
clone_size: NA
cdr3_nt: TGTGCCAGCAGCCCCCCGAGAGCGAACACCGGGGAGCTGTTTTTT
cdr3_aa: CASSPPRANTGELFF

v_call: TRBV7-8
j_call: TRBJ2-3
d_call: TRBD2
clone_size: NA
cdr3_nt: TGTGCCAGCAGCTTAACTCGACTAGCGGGGTTCACAGATACGCAGTATTTT
cdr3_aa: CASSLTRLAGFTDTQYF

v_call: TRBV7-3
j_call: TRBJ2-3
d_call: TRBD2
clone_size: NA
cdr3_nt: TGTGCCAGCAGCCGGGAGGGCAGCACAGATACGCAGTATTTT
cdr3_aa: CASSREGSTDTQYF

v_call: TRBV29-1
j_call: TRBJ2-7
d_call: NA
clone_size: many
cdr3_nt: TGCAGCGTTACGGAGGCCCGCAACTCCTACGAGCAGTACTTC
cdr3_aa: CSVTEARNSYEQYF

v_call: TRBV7-2
j_call: TRBJ2-3
d_call: NA
clone_size: few
cdr3_nt: TGTGCCAGCAGCCTTACGGGACTCCCCGATACGCAGTATTTT
cdr3_aa: CASSLTGLPDTQYF

v_call: TRBV12-3/TRBV12-4
j_call: TRBJ1-5
d_call: NA
clone_size: NA
cdr3_nt: TGTGCCAGCAGTCCTGGGAAACATAGTTATAGCAATCAGCCCCAGCATTTT
cdr3_aa: CASSPGKHSYSNQPQHF

v_call: TRBV5-1
j_call: TRBJ1-1
d_call: TRBD1
clone_size: NA
cdr3_nt: TGCGCCAGCAGCGTGGGTACCACAGGGGGCGAAGCTTTCTTT
cdr3_aa: CASSVGTTGGEAFF

v_call: TRBV7-9
j_call: TRBJ1-1
d_call: NA
clone_size: few
cdr3_nt: TGTGCCAGCAGCTTACCAACGTCGAACACTGAAGCTTTCTTT
cdr3_aa: CASSLPTSNTEAFF

v_call: TRBV6-5
j_call: TRBJ2-1
d_call: NA
clone_size: many
cdr3_nt: TGTGCCAGCAGTTACTCGAGCAGGGGCGATGAGCAGTTCTTC
cdr3_aa: CASSYSSRGDEQFF

v_call: TRBV9
j_call: TRBJ1-6
d_call: NA
clone_size: NA
cdr3_nt: TGTGCCAGCAGCGTAGAACAGGCCAATTCACCCCTCCACTTT
cdr3_aa: CASSVEQANSPLHF

v_call: TRBV6-2/TRBV6-3
j_call: TRBJ2-7
d_call: NA
clone_size: NA
cdr3_nt: TGTGCCAGCAGTTGGGCAAATGGCGAGCAGTACTTC
cdr3_aa: CASSWANGEQYF

v_call: TRBV7-8
j_call: TRBJ2-5
d_call: NA
clone_size: once
cdr3_nt: TGTGCCAGCAGCTTCTGGGCCTCACTACAAGAGACCCAGTACTTC
cdr3_aa: CASSFWASLQETQYF

v_call: TRBV27
j_call: TRBJ2-3
d_call: NA
clone_size: NA
cdr3_nt: TGTGCCAGCAGTTTATCCTTTCCAACCGGGACTAGCACAGATACGCAGTATTTT
cdr3_aa: CASSLSFPTGTSTDTQYF

v_call: TRBV3-1
j_call: TRBJ2-7
d_call: TRBD2
clone_size: few
cdr3_nt: TGTGCCAGCAGCCGAACGGGACTAGACTACGAGCAGTACTTC
cdr3_aa: CASSRTGLDYEQYF

v_call: TRBV6-5
j_call: TRBJ2-1
d_call: NA
clone_size: many
cdr3_nt: TGTGCCAGCACCGGCGGACCGCTGGCCTACAATGAGCAGTTCTTC
cdr3_aa: CASTGGPLAYNEQFF

v_call: TRBV5-1
j_call: TRBJ2-7
d_call: TRBD2
clone_size: NA
cdr3_nt: TGCGCCAGCTCCGAGGACGGCAGCGGGGGGTACAATGAGCAGTACTTC
cdr3_aa: CASSEDGSGGYNEQYF

v_call: TRBV5-1
j_call: TRBJ2-1
d_call: TRBD2
clone_size: NA
cdr3_nt: TGCGCCAGCAGGACTAGCGGGAAGGAAGGGCAGTTCTTC
cdr3_aa: CASRTSGKEGQFF

v_call: TRBV7-9
j_call: TRBJ2-6
d_call: NA
clone_size: NA
cdr3_nt: TGTGCCAGCAGCGCCCCAAGGGCCTCGGGGGCCAACGTCCTGACTTTC
cdr3_aa: CASSAPRASGANVLTF